This TCR beta chain was identified during a study of neoadjuvant nivolumab and ipilimumab in lung cancer. Study conclusions and caveats: Resected tumors had greater TCR richness and clonality than uninvolved lung. Only two of four nivolumab-treated tumors gained richness and clonality by surgery.

The CDR3 consists of 14 residues. The V gene's germline CDR1 is MNHEY and CDR2 SVGAGI. V was pared by 2 bases and J by 5 bases, with 12 bases between. As concerns this clone: Its matching antigen is unknown.

TCRdb's copy holds only in-frame clones and misses some; the assay was immunoSEQ multiplex PCR. Of about 38,000 clones in the sample, about 88% were seen once. This receptor was identified in an adult with non-small cell lung cancer. The sequencing used peripheral blood, collected before neoadjuvant nivolumab, alone or with ipilimumab. V is TRBV6-5 and J is TRBJ1-1, with unresolved D. The CDR3: CASSYQSTGTEAFF. CDR3 DNA: TGTGCCAGCAGTTACCAATCCACGGGGACTGAAGCTTTCTTT.